The next 30 T cell receptor beta chains were all read from a single sample in a study of identical twins. MiXCR was run by TCRdb on the 5' RACE reads, yielding one entry per CDR3 protein. The profile covers around 1.7 million distinct CDR3 sequences, with more than 30% appearing a single time and 0.27% taken by the ten largest. Sequenced input: cord blood. The receptors stem from a newborn girl in good health.

V and J are TRBV28 and TRBJ1-5, with D perhaps matching TRBD1 (6 bases). Germline V gives CDR1 MDHEN, CDR2 SYDVKM. CDR3 size: 14 residues. V lost 6 bases and J lost 6, with 15 bases in between. The CDR3 spells CASRPSQGFQPQHF. For the CDR3, the DNA is TGTGCCAGCAGACCTAGCCAGGGGTTTCAGCCCCAGCATTTT.

The V gene is TRBV29-1, the J gene TRBJ2-7; 7 positions match TRBD2. Germline V CDR1 and CDR2: SQVTM, ANQGSEA. The CDR3 covers 12 residues. Trimming cost V 5 bases and J 0 bases; bases outside gene matches: 1. The CDR3 reads CSVWTSSYEQYF. The CDR3 DNA reads as TGCAGCGTTTGGACTAGCTCCTACGAGCAGTACTTC.

This chain joins TRBV28 and TRBJ2-1, with TRBD1 identical over 8 bases. The CDR3 has 15 amino acids. After removal of 2 bases from V and 1 base from J, the junction contained 1 base not matched to a gene. The germline V gene encodes CDR1 MDHEN and CDR2 SYDVKM. The CDR3, as DNA: TGTGCCAGCAGTTTAAACAGGGGGTCCTACAATGAGCAGTTCTTC. It is translated as CASSLNRGSYNEQFF.

In its sample, this clonotype was seen many times. CDR3 DNA: TGTGCCAGCAGTTTAAGCTCACCCCTCCACTTT. Amino acid sequence: CASSLSSPLHF. This chain links TRBV12-3 or TRBV12-4 with TRBJ1-6; D gene uncertain. V lost 2 bases and J lost 10, with 3 bases in between. The CDR3 is made up of 11 amino acids.

For the CDR3, the DNA is TGCGCCAGCCGCCAGCGGGGGGGCGGAAGTACAGATACGCAGTATTTT. Its translation: CASRQRGGGSTDTQYF. The chain employs TRBV5-1 and TRBJ2-3, with 10 nucleotides matching TRBD2. Germline V lookup: CDR1 SGHRS, CDR2 YFSETQ. The junction had 11 bases not matched to a gene; V was cut back by 7 bases and J by 3 bases. This CDR3 has 16 residues.

The J gene is TRBJ2-1, the V gene TRBV19; possible D gene TRBD2, 5 bases. The V end lost 7 bases, the J end lost 9 bases, and 10 bases lay between the germline ends. The CDR3 is 11 residues long. Looked up from germline, CDR1 is LNHDA and CDR2 is SQIVND (reference sequence). For the CDR3, the DNA is TGTGCCAGTACCCTCCGGGGTGAGCAGTTCTTC. Translated, it gives CASTLRGEQFF.

This clonotype has ten or more counts. The chain couples TRBV28 to TRBJ2-7; D unclear. Germline assignment: CDR1 MDHEN and CDR2 SYDVKM. V was cut by 6 bases and J by 0 bases, with 9 bases left in between. CDR3 length equals 13 residues. CDR3 in DNA: TGTGCCAGCAGGAAAGACGGCTCCTACGAGCAGTACTTC. Protein: CASRKDGSYEQYF.

The chain links TRBV29-1 to TRBJ1-1; TRBD1 is a possible D gene (6 bases). Germline CDR1 SQVTM, CDR2 ANQGSEA. Trimming stripped 7 bases from V and 5 bases from J, with 14 bases between. This CDR3 spans 12 amino acids. The CDR3 is CSGTRGLTEAFF. The CDR3 bases are TGCAGCGGCACACGGGGGCTTACTGAAGCTTTCTTT.

For the CDR3, the DNA is TGTGCCACCAGTGACTGGACTAGCGGGGGGAAGGGTGGCACAGATACGCAGTATTTT. Translating it yields CATSDWTSGGKGGTDTQYF. This rearrangement joins TRBV24-1 to TRBJ2-3; 14 nucleotides line up with TRBD2. The V segment lost 4 bases and the J segment 1 base; nucleotides outside the gene matches: 9. CDR1 is KGHDR, CDR2 SFDVKD, per germline. CDR3 length: 19 residues.

The rearrangement uses TRBV5-1 and TRBJ2-3; D possibly matches TRBD1 or TRBD2 (5 bases each). Trimming removed 3 bases at V and 1 base at J, with 12 bases between. Germline CDR1 reads SGHRS; CDR2 reads YFSETQ. The CDR3 sequence is 15 residues long. CDR3 region: CASSSAGTRTDTQYF. CDR3 sequence (DNA): TGCGCCAGCAGCTCTGCAGGGACCCGCACAGATACGCAGTATTTT.

This clonotype was recorded a few times. The rearrangement joins TRBV30 to TRBJ1-2; D is possibly TRBD1 (5 bases). The CDR3 runs 13 residues. Germline V lookup: CDR1 GTSNPN, CDR2 SVGIG (reference sequence). Trimming took 8 bases from V and 3 from J, leaving 16 bases between them. The CDR3 DNA follows: TGTGCCCGGAAATATACAGGAGACTATGGCTACACCTTC. This gives the protein CARKYTGDYGYTF.

V gene TRBV20-1 combines with J gene TRBJ2-7; 10 positions match TRBD1. The V gene end was trimmed by 4 bases and the J gene end by 0 bases; junction bases not matched to a gene: 6. The germline V gene has CDR1 DFQATT and CDR2 SNEGSKA (reference sequence). This CDR3 spans 15 amino acids. CDR3 region: CSAITGTGVSYEQYF. Written as DNA, the CDR3 is TGCAGTGCTATCACCGGGACAGGGGTCTCCTACGAGCAGTACTTC.

This clonotype was detected only a few times. CDR3 region: CAISREGLHGYTF. The CDR3 DNA is TGTGCCATCTCTAGGGAGGGACTTCATGGCTACACCTTC. The rearrangement links TRBV10-3 to TRBJ1-2; D may be TRBD1 (5 bases). The CDR3 runs 13 residues. The ends were cut back, 8 bases at V and 6 bases at J, with 16 bases in the middle. CDR1 and CDR2 (germline): ENHRY, SYGVKD.

The chain employs TRBV5-6 and TRBJ2-2, with 9 bases aligning to TRBD1. Germline V gene lookup returns CDR1 SGHDT and CDR2 YYEEEE. The CDR3 is 16 residues long. The V segment lost 2 bases and the J segment 6 bases; nucleotides outside the gene matches: 8. The CDR3 nucleotides are TGTGCCAGCAGCTTTCTCGGGACAGGGAGCCCCGGGGAGCTGTTTTTT. Protein product: CASSFLGTGSPGELFF.

This clonotype has just a few counts. This chain uses TRBV7-2 with TRBJ1-1, with no clear D. The CDR3 covers 12 residues. V lost 5 bases, J lost 7 bases, and 11 bases lay in between. Germline CDR1 reads SGHTA; CDR2 reads FQGNSA. CDR3 bases: TGTGCCAGCAGCCCGGCGGGGTTTGAAGCTTTCTTT. Translating gives CASSPAGFEAFF.

The rearrangement links TRBV5-1 to TRBJ2-1, with 9 bases identical to TRBD2. The DNA end is more similar to TRBJ2-7, so the J call may be wrong. Germline V gene sequence: CDR1 SGHRS, CDR2 YFSETQ. The CDR3 extends over 16 amino acids. Here the CDR3 DNA reads TGCGCCAGCCGCGAGTTTAGCGGGAGCTCCTACAATGAGCAGTACTTC. This gives the protein CASREFSGSSYNEQYF.

This clonotype was counted only a few times. The chain couples TRBV27 to TRBJ1-1; D possibly corresponds to TRBD1 (6 bases). The CDR3 length is 12 residues. Per germline, CDR1 MNHEY and CDR2 SMNVEV (reference sequence). V was shortened by 11 bases and J by 7 bases, with 17 bases between the two germline ends. The chain's CDR3 is CASTGGRGEAFF. For the CDR3, the DNA is TGTGCCTCAACGGGGGGGCGGGGTGAAGCTTTCTTT.

This clonotype was seen a handful of times. Here the CDR3 DNA reads TGTGCCTGGCCGCGTGGGGCTGGCTATGGCTACACCTTC. This encodes CAWPRGAGYGYTF. The rearrangement uses TRBV30 and TRBJ1-2, with D perhaps TRBD1 (5 bases). Germline V gene sequence: CDR1 GTSNPN, CDR2 SVGIG (reference sequence). This CDR3 comprises 13 residues. V lost 5 bases and J lost 4, with 14 bases in between.

V is TRBV7-6 and J is TRBJ2-3, with a weak D call TRBD2 (6 bases). V lost 6 bases and J 4 bases, leaving 14 bases between the germline ends. The germline V gene has CDR1 SGHVS and CDR2 FNYEAQ. The CDR3 length is 14 residues. CDR3 in amino acids: CASSPGLRADTQYF. CDR3 bases: TGTGCCAGCAGTCCGGGACTCCGGGCAGATACGCAGTATTTT. The entire variable domain, with the rest obtained from reference TRBV7-6 and TRBJ2-3, is as follows: GAGVSQSPRYKVTKRGQDVALRCDPISGHVSLYWYRQALGQGPEFLTYFNYEAQQDKSGLPNDRFSAERPEGSISTLTIQRTEQRDSAMYRCASSPGLRADTQYFGPGTRLTVL.

This clonotype was seen more than once but under ten times. The rearrangement joins TRBV12-3 or TRBV12-4 to TRBJ2-1; either TRBD1 or TRBD2 may supply D (5 bases each). The V gene lost 3 bases and the J gene lost 0 bases, with 9 bases spanning the gap. The CDR3 is made up of 15 amino acids. The CDR3 DNA sequence: TGTGCCAGCAGTTTGTGGGACCTCTCCTACAATGAGCAGTTCTTC. Translated: CASSLWDLSYNEQFF.

This chain links TRBV20-1 with TRBJ2-1; 11 nucleotides line up with TRBD2. CDR3 length equals 14 residues. V lost 5 bases, J lost 4 bases, and 4 bases stayed unmatched. Germline values: CDR1 DFQATT, CDR2 SNEGSKA (reference sequence). CDR3 amino acids: CSALAGGGYNEQFF. The DNA for the CDR3 is TGCAGTGCTTTAGCGGGAGGGGGGTACAATGAGCAGTTCTTC.

This clonotype was counted at least ten times. The chain carries TRBV27 and TRBJ2-1; D might be TRBD1 (8 bases). Germline CDR1 reads MNHEY; CDR2 reads SMNVEV (reference sequence). The V end lost 6 bases, the J end lost 8 bases, and 17 bases lay between the germline ends. The CDR3 consists of 14 residues. The DNA for the CDR3 is TGTGCCAGCAGCATCGGACAGGGAGGGGATGAGCAGTTCTTC. Amino acid sequence: CASSIGQGGDEQFF.

V usage is TRBV10-2 and J usage is TRBJ1-6; possibly TRBD1 for D (5 bases). Germline CDR1 is WSHSY and CDR2 is SAAADI. CDR3 size: 14 residues. Between the trimmed V and J ends, which lost 10 bases and 6 bases, there was a span of 16 bases. CDR3 sequence (DNA): TGCGCCACCACAGGCCTCGGAGGTAATTCACCCCTCCACTTT. It specifies CATTGLGGNSPLHF.

V is TRBV9 and J is TRBJ2-3; no clear D. This CDR3 is 14 amino acids long. Trimming left V 4 bases short and J 2 bases short, with 11 bases between. CDR1 and CDR2 from the germline V gene are SGDLS and YYNGEE. CDR3 region: CASSPQVATDTQYF. The CDR3 nucleotides read TGTGCCAGCAGCCCCCAGGTTGCCACAGATACGCAGTATTTT.

The chain recombines TRBV20-1 with TRBJ2-6; D is perhaps TRBD2 (6 bases). This CDR3 contains 15 residues. Germline CDR1 and CDR2: DFQATT and SNEGSKA (reference sequence). Trimming took off 5 bases at V and 1 base at J, with 12 bases between the two ends. CDR3 nucleotides: TGCAGTGCTGGGACCCGGGGGTCTGGGGCCAACGTCCTGACTTTC. This gives the protein CSAGTRGSGANVLTF.

J is TRBJ2-3 and V is TRBV12-3 or TRBV12-4; 9 nucleotides line up with TRBD1. The CDR3 extends over 16 amino acids. V lost 6 bases, J lost 1 base, and 8 bases stayed unmatched. CDR3 residues: CASSRGTGRGTDTQYF. CDR3 DNA: TGTGCCAGCAGCCGAGGGACAGGGAGAGGCACAGATACGCAGTATTTT.

The genes are TRBV2 and TRBJ2-1; D call uncertain. The CDR3 length is 16 residues. V gave up 7 bases and J gave up 5 bases, with 21 bases separating them. Germline V gene data show CDR1 as SNHLY and CDR2 as FYNNEI. This chain's CDR3 is CASTLSGDPRDNEQFF. CDR3 bases: TGTGCCAGCACCCTATCAGGAGACCCAAGAGACAATGAGCAGTTCTTC.

This clonotype has a handful of counts. The chain couples TRBV10-2 to TRBJ1-1; D remains ambiguous. V lost 3 bases and J lost 4, with 12 bases in between. Per germline, CDR1 WSHSY and CDR2 SAAADI. The CDR3 is 14 residues long. CDR3 amino acids: CASSEGISGTEAFF. In DNA form, the CDR3 reads TGCGCCAGCAGTGAAGGGATAAGTGGCACTGAAGCTTTCTTT.

The rearrangement links TRBV3-1 to TRBJ2-7; weak D call: TRBD2 (6 bases). Germline V lookup: CDR1 LGHDT, CDR2 YNNKEL (reference sequence). The CDR3 is 15 amino acids. Trimming shortened V by 0 bases and J by 6 bases, and 15 bases separated the two germline ends. CDR3 DNA sequence: TGTGCCAGCAGCCAAGATAGGAGCGGGTTCCCCGAGCAGTACTTC. Translating it yields CASSQDRSGFPEQYF.

The chain has TRBV13 and TRBJ2-7; 12 bases align to TRBD2. Losses at the gene ends were 3 bases for V and 7 bases for J; bases not matched to a gene: 10. This CDR3 spans 16 amino acids. The germline gives CDR1 PRHDT, CDR2 FYEKMQ (reference sequence). Here the CDR3 DNA reads TGTGCCAGCAGCTTTGGGCTAGCGGGGGGGCTGGGGGAGCAGTACTTC. Translating it yields CASSFGLAGGLGEQYF.